A selection of T cell receptor beta chains follows, all from one sample in a study of blood T cell repertoires in COVID-19. The method was immunoSEQ multiplex PCR; TCRdb's version includes in-frame clones alone and lacks a portion of them. This table holds 250,000 to 350,000 clones, almost 90% found once. Sequencing input: PBMCs or T cells enriched from blood (not recorded which). All receptors derive from a woman aged 18-29 years with acute COVID-19. Each CDR3 is given with its conserved first and last residue. The D gene is left open where the match is weak. Only some rows state a clone size, as once, few, many or a class for expanded clones.

.	TRBV3-1/TRBV3-2	TRBJ1-2	.	CASSDRPYGYTF	TGTGCCAGCAGTGACAGACCCTATGGCTACACCTTC
.	TRBV6-1	TRBJ1-3	.	CASSEDGGTGNTIYF	TGTGCCAGCAGTGAAGATGGGGGCACAGGAAACACCATATATTTT
TRBD2	TRBV7-9	TRBJ2-2	.	CASSRSGTSNTGELFF	TGTGCCAGCAGTCGATCCGGGACTAGCAACACCGGGGAGCTGTTTTTT
TRBD2	TRBV4-2	TRBJ2-2	.	CASSQDRLGVGGSTGELFF	TGTGCCAGCAGCCAAGATCGGCTTGGGGTGGGCGGGAGCACCGGGGAGCTGTTTTTT
.	TRBV15	TRBJ1-5	few	CATSRDYRYQPQHF	TGTGCCACCAGCAGAGATTACAGATATCAGCCCCAGCATTTT
TRBD2	TRBV2	TRBJ2-3	.	CASSELAGTDTQYF	TGTGCCAGCAGTGAACTAGCGGGCACAGATACGCAGTATTTT
TRBD1	TRBV5-8	TRBJ1-2	.	CASSAPGTGWGYTF	TGTGCCAGCAGCGCCCCCGGGACAGGGTGGGGCTACACCTTC
.	TRBV29-1	TRBJ1-2	.	CSVVRVLLGGYTF	TGCAGCGTTGTGCGGGTCCTGCTGGGGGGCTACACCTTC
.	TRBV6-1	TRBJ1-1	.	CASSEGGFGFYTEAFF	TGTGCCAGCAGTGAAGGAGGGTTCGGGTTTTACACTGAAGCTTTCTTT
TRBD1	TRBV7-9	TRBJ1-2	.	CASSLPGTGLLPSYGYTF	TGTGCCAGCAGCCTCCCTGGGACAGGGTTACTTCCTAGCTATGGCTACACCTTC
TRBD1	TRBV28	TRBJ1-2	.	CASNPHGQGARGYTF	TGTGCCAGCAATCCACACGGACAGGGGGCGCGGGGCTACACCTTC
.	TRBV6-1	TRBJ1-5	.	CASSEGWAFNQPQHF	TGTGCCAGCAGTGAGGGTTGGGCCTTCAATCAGCCCCAGCATTTT
.	TRBV10-2	TRBJ2-7	few	CASRGAAVSSYEQYF	TGCGCCAGCAGGGGGGCAGCAGTCAGCTCCTACGAGCAGTACTTC
.	TRBV7-8	TRBJ1-3	.	CASSPQAGGGNTIYF	TGTGCCAGCAGCCCCCAAGCGGGGGGTGGAAACACCATATATTTT
TRBD2	TRBV5-4	TRBJ2-7	.	CASSFKTPGSGRSDEQYF	TGTGCCAGCAGCTTCAAGACCCCGGGTAGCGGGAGAAGTGACGAGCAGTACTTC
.	TRBV4-2	TRBJ2-7	.	CASSQGTSLGTHEQYF	TGTGCCAGCAGCCAGGGGACATCTCTAGGGACCCACGAGCAGTACTTC
TRBD2	TRBV19	TRBJ2-5	.	CASSAGTRGETQYF	TGTGCCAGTAGTGCCGGGACTAGGGGAGAGACCCAGTACTTC
TRBD2	TRBV3-1/TRBV3-2	TRBJ2-2	.	CASSPTHSGSEKFGELFF	TGTGCCAGCAGCCCGACCCATAGCGGGAGCGAGAAATTCGGGGAGCTGTTTTTT
.	TRBV12-2	TRBJ2-7	.	CASRLSRSPSGSKSYEQYF	TGTGCAAGTCGCTTATCAAGGTCGCCTAGCGGGAGCAAGTCCTACGAGCAGTACTTC
TRBD1	TRBV28	TRBJ1-2	.	CASSLTGFYGYTF	TGTGCCAGCAGTCTGACAGGGTTCTATGGCTACACCTTC
TRBD1	TRBV13	TRBJ2-1	.	CASSRDRGHEQFF	TGTGCCAGCAGCCGGGACAGGGGTCATGAGCAGTTCTTC
TRBD1	TRBV10-3	TRBJ1-1	.	CAIRYQPGQGNTEAFF	TGTGCCATCAGGTACCAACCGGGACAGGGGAACACTGAAGCTTTCTTT
TRBD2	TRBV2	TRBJ2-2	few	CASGAGTSGISLPGELFF	TGTGCCAGCGGGGCCGGGACTAGCGGGATATCGTTACCCGGGGAGCTGTTTTTT
.	TRBV14	TRBJ1-2	.	CASSQGTGRSNYGYTF	TGTGCCAGCAGCCAAGGCACAGGGCGCTCTAACTATGGCTACACCTTC
.	TRBV12-3/TRBV12-4	TRBJ1-6	.	CASRASGDSPLHF	TGTGCCAGCAGGGCGTCGGGGGATTCACCCCTCCACTTT
.	TRBV28	TRBJ1-2	once	CASSFGRGYTF	TGTGCCAGCAGTTTTGGGCGTGGCTACACCTTC
.	TRBV3-1/TRBV3-2	TRBJ1-1	once	CASSQEAGWVTEAFF	TGTGCCAGCAGCCAAGAGGCAGGTTGGGTCACTGAAGCTTTCTTT
TRBD1	TRBV30	TRBJ2-7	.	CAWDGTGRTEQYF	TGTGCCTGGGACGGGACAGGGAGGACCGAGCAGTACTTC
.	TRBV5-1	TRBJ2-5	.	CASSLGTSKETQYF	TGCGCCAGCAGCTTGGGAACTAGTAAAGAGACCCAGTACTTC
.	TRBV2	TRBJ2-1	.	CASRVLGAGQFF	TGTGCCAGCAGGGTATTGGGGGCCGGGCAGTTCTTC
TRBD1	TRBV6-5	TRBJ2-5	once	CASSRDRGRETQYF	TGTGCCAGCAGTCGGGACAGGGGGAGGGAGACCCAGTACTTC
.	TRBV9	TRBJ1-3	.	CASSVEGSTGPENTIYF	TGTGCCAGCAGCGTAGAAGGGAGCACAGGGCCGGAAAACACCATATATTTT
.	TRBV18	TRBJ1-2	.	CASSPPDKEGNTF	TGTGCCAGCTCACCACCAGATAAGGAGGGAAACACCTTC
TRBD2	TRBV27	TRBJ2-7	.	CASRSGNSYEQYF	TGTGCCAGCAGGAGCGGGAACTCCTACGAGCAGTACTTC
.	TRBV29-1	TRBJ1-1	once	CSVRLNRENTEAFF	TGCAGCGTTCGTCTCAACAGGGAGAACACTGAAGCTTTCTTT
.	TRBV7-2	TRBJ1-2	once	CAGSVEAHGYTF	TGTGCCGGATCAGTGGAGGCTCATGGCTACACCTTC
.	TRBV11-3	TRBJ2-7	once	CASSAGTGPSSYEQYF	TGTGCCAGCAGCGCAGGGACTGGGCCAAGCTCCTACGAGCAGTACTTC
TRBD2	TRBV9	TRBJ2-7	.	CASSPALADISYEQYF	TGTGCCAGCAGCCCCGCCCTAGCGGACATATCCTACGAGCAGTACTTC